A single sample is the source of the 13 T cell receptor beta chains below, sequenced in a study of cytomegalovirus exposure and HLA in healthy donors. The repertoire was sequenced with immunoSEQ multiplex PCR; TCRdb's copy has only in-frame clones and lacks some. The table lists roughly 220,000 clones, 75% to 95% of them singletons. The sequenced sample was PBMCs. Every receptor here comes from a woman aged 18-29 years in good health and CMV-seronegative.

The J gene is TRBJ1-2, the V gene TRBV5-6, with 7 bases lining up with TRBD1. The CDR3 extends over 14 amino acids. CDR1 and CDR2 from the germline V gene are SGHDT and YYEEEE. J was trimmed by 2 bases and V by 3 bases; bases with no gene match: 4. The DNA for the CDR3 is TGTGCCAGCAGCTCCGACAGGGCGAACTATGGCTACACCTTC. It translates to CASSSDRANYGYTF.

The chain has TRBV30 and TRBJ1-3; possibly TRBD1 for D (5 bases). Germline V gives CDR1 GTSNPN, CDR2 SVGIG (reference sequence). The V end was cut by 4 bases, the J end by 0 bases, with 16 bases between. This CDR3 is 16 amino acids long. Here the CDR3 reads CAWKIRQGPSGNTIYF. The CDR3 DNA sequence: TGTGCCTGGAAAATAAGGCAGGGCCCCTCTGGAAACACCATATATTTT.

The gene calls are TRBV15 and TRBJ2-7; perhaps TRBD1 as D (5 bases). Looked up from germline, CDR1 is LNHNV and CDR2 is YYDKDF (reference sequence). This CDR3 is 13 amino acids long. Trimming took off 5 bases at V and 3 bases at J, with 11 bases between the two ends. The CDR3 region is CATSPRQFYEQYF. For the CDR3, the DNA is TGTGCCACCAGCCCTAGACAGTTCTACGAGCAGTACTTC.

The chain couples TRBV11-2 to TRBJ1-1; maybe TRBD1 (5 bases). CDR3 length: 13 residues. Germline lookup yields CDR1 SGHAT and CDR2 FQNNGV. V gave up 2 bases and J gave up 7 bases, with 11 bases separating them. The CDR3 region is CASSLRTQNEAFF. CDR3 DNA sequence: TGTGCCAGCAGCTTAAGGACACAGAATGAAGCTTTCTTT.

This sequence joins TRBV14 and TRBJ1-3; possible D gene TRBD1, 6 bases. Between the trimmed V and J ends, which lost 2 bases and 3 bases, there was a span of 11 bases. This CDR3 contains 15 residues. From germline, CDR1 is SGHDN and CDR2 FVKESK. CDR3 residues: CASSQLQGVGNTIYF. CDR3 bases: TGTGCCAGCAGCCAATTACAGGGAGTTGGAAACACCATATATTTT.

The chain links TRBV7-3 to TRBJ2-5; 7 bases line up with TRBD1. J was trimmed by 4 bases and V by 5 bases; bases with no gene match: 16. Germline V gives CDR1 SGHTA, CDR2 FQGTGA. This CDR3 is 17 amino acids long. CDR3 coding DNA: TGTGCCAGCAGCCCCGGAATAAGACAGGGACGTACAGAGACCCAGTACTTC. Translated: CASSPGIRQGRTETQYF. Combining the CDR3 with reference TRBV7-3 and TRBJ2-5 gives the whole variable domain GAGVSQTPSNKVTEKGKYVELRCDPISGHTALYWYRQSLGQGPEFLIYFQGTGAADDSGLPNDRFFAVRPEGSVSTLKIQRTERGDSAVYLCASSPGIRQGRTETQYFGPGTRLLVL.

The chain joins TRBV2 to TRBJ1-5, with no clear D. The germline gives CDR1 SNHLY, CDR2 FYNNEI. The CDR3 has 14 amino acids. V lost 4 bases and J 4 bases, leaving 11 bases between the germline ends. The CDR3 loop reads CASSVPASNQPQHF. As DNA, the CDR3 is TGTGCCAGCAGTGTACCCGCGTCGAATCAGCCCCAGCATTTT.

The chain employs TRBV6-1 and TRBJ2-7; 9 bases agree with TRBD1. The CDR3 totals 15 residues. The germline gives CDR1 MNHNS, CDR2 SASEGT. J was trimmed by 1 base and V by 4 bases; bases with no gene match: 5. CDR3 protein: CASSARDRASYEQYF. CDR3 coding DNA: TGTGCCAGCAGTGCCCGGGACAGGGCTTCCTACGAGCAGTACTTC.

This chain's CDR3 is CASSEGGRTNEQFF. Here the CDR3 DNA reads TGCGCCAGCAGTGAGGGCGGGAGAACCAATGAGCAGTTCTTC. V usage is TRBV10-1 and J usage is TRBJ2-1; TRBD2 matches at 7 bases. Germline-derived CDR1 and CDR2 are WNHNN and SYGVQD (reference sequence). CDR3 length: 14 amino acids. With V trimmed by 2 bases and J by 6 bases, 4 bases remained unmatched.

The rearrangement joins TRBV19 to TRBJ1-6; possible D gene TRBD1, 5 bases. The CDR3 sequence is 14 residues long. CDR1 and CDR2 from the germline V gene are LNHDA and SQIVND (reference sequence). V dropped 5 bases and J dropped 9 bases, with 14 bases sitting between them. For the CDR3, the DNA is TGTGCCAGTAGTCTCCAGGGAGGAAGTTCACCCCTCCACTTT. Protein product: CASSLQGGSSPLHF.

This clone was recorded only once. The chain combines TRBV5-1 with TRBJ1-1; D perhaps matches TRBD1 (6 bases). The germline V and J ends were trimmed by 4 bases and 7 bases, with 17 bases remaining between them. From germline, CDR1 is SGHRS and CDR2 YFSETQ. CDR3 length equals 14 residues. This chain's CDR3 is CASSPRGGAYEAFF. CDR3 DNA sequence: TGCGCCAGCAGCCCACGGGGGGGGGCTTATGAAGCTTTCTTT.

This clone was picked up a small number of times. The chain has TRBV6-1 and TRBJ1-1; possibly TRBD1 for D (6 bases). The germline gives CDR1 MNHNS, CDR2 SASEGT. The CDR3 consists of 16 residues. V was cut by 3 bases and J by 4 bases, with 18 bases left in between. The CDR3 DNA sequence: TGTGCCAGCAGTGAGATGGCAGGGGAAGGCTTCACTGAAGCTTTCTTT. Translated: CASSEMAGEGFTEAFF.

The chain uses TRBV18 and TRBJ1-1, with no clear D. V lost 0 bases, J lost 0 bases, and 11 bases lay in between. The CDR3 consists of 16 residues. Germline values: CDR1 KGHSH, CDR2 LQKENI. Here the CDR3 reads CASSPPELGVNTEAFF. The CDR3 DNA is TGTGCCAGCTCACCACCCGAGCTCGGGGTGAACACTGAAGCTTTCTTT.